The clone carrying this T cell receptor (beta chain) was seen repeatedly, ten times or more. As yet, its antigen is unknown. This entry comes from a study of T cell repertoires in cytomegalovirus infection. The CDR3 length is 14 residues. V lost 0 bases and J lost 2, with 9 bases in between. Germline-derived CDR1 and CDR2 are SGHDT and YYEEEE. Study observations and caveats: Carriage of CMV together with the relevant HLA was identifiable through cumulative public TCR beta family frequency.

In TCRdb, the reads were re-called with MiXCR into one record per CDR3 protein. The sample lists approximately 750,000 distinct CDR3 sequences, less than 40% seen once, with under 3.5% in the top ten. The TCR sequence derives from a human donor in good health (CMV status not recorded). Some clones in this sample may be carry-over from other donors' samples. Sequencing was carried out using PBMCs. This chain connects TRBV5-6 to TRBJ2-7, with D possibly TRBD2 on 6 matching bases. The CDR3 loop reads CASSLGGRTYEQYF. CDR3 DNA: TGTGCCAGCAGCTTGGGAGGGAGGACCTACGAGCAGTACTTC. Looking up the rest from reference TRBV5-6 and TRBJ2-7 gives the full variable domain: DAGVTQSPTHLIKTRGQQVTLRCSPKSGHDTVSWYQQALGQGPQFIFQYYEEEERQRGNFPDRFSGHQFPNYSSELNVNALLLGDSALYLCASSLGGRTYEQYFGPGTRLTVT.